The present entry profiles one T cell receptor beta chain with its context. Its specificity is unknown. A far larger clone is just one base off, so this is likely a read error. Peripheral blood, six milliliters per draw, was collected at each of two time points. This specimen belongs to a study of prognosis after radiotherapy for stage I lung cancer. Findings and limits, study-wide: Patients who had metastases reportedly showed TRBV and TRBJ gene usage that varied from that of patients who did not. Unique TCR clone counts went down once patients had stereotactic body radiation therapy, median roughly 9,300 versus 7,200.

Genomic DNA served as the source from which two-round multiplex PCR generated TCR beta CDR3 amplicons. Gene-specific TRBV and TRBJ primers were used in PCR round one. TCRdb re-called the multiplex PCR reads with MiXCR, one entry per CDR3 protein. The sample yields 13,000 to 15,000 distinct CDR3 sequences, around 30% seen once. The ends were cut back, 2 bases at V and 0 bases at J, with 11 bases in the middle. CDR1 and CDR2 (germline): MNHEY, SVGAGI. CDR3 length equals 17 residues. This rearrangement joins TRBV6-5 to TRBJ2-6; D is perhaps TRBD1 (6 bases). This clonotype was obtained from a donor over 45 with non-small cell lung cancer. The sequencing here drew on PBMCs, taken before or after stereotactic body radiation therapy (not recorded which). The CDR3 DNA reads TGTGCCAGCAGTTACGACAGGTCTAGCTCTGGGGCCAACGTCCTGACTTTC. It specifies CASSYDRSSSGANVLTF.